The TCR beta chain described here comes from a study of blood T cell repertoires in COVID-19. Study information: From T cells, B-cell-depleted T cells, or PBMCs came the material, which was cDNA or gDNA.

The CDR3 is made up of 17 amino acids. The V segment lost 1 base and the J segment 4 bases; nucleotides outside the gene matches: 6. Germline V lookup: CDR1 MDHEN, CDR2 SYDVKM. Assay used: immunoSEQ multiplex PCR; TCRdb lists only in-frame clones, some missing. The sample includes roughly 330,000 clones, about 85% seen only once; the top ten take 5.5% to 6%. The participants were between about 18 and 90 years old and came from 24 US areas. The sequence was obtained from a woman aged 25 to 39 who had recovered from COVID-19. The sample comprised PBMCs or T cells enriched from blood (not recorded which). The V and J genes are TRBV28 and TRBJ2-7; 14 nucleotides match TRBD2. The chain's CDR3 is CASSLFRLAGGQYEQYF. The CDR3 coding sequence is TGTGCCAGCAGTTTATTTCGACTAGCGGGGGGGCAATACGAGCAGTACTTC.